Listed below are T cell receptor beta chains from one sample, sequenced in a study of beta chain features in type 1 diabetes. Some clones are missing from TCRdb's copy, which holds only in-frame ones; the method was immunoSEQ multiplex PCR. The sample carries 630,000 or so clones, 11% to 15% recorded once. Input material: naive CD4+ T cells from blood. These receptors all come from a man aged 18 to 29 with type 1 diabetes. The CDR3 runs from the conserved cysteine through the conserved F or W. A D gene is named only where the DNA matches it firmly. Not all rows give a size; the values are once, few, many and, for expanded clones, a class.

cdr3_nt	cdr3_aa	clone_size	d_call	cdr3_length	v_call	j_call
TGCAGTGCTTCAGGGGGCGGCGAGCAGTACTTC	CSASGGGEQYF	few	TRBD1	11	TRBV20-1	TRBJ2-7
TGTGCCAGCAGCTTAGCCTCTGGAAACACCATATATTTT	CASSLASGNTIYF	.	.	13	TRBV7-9	TRBJ1-3
TGTGCCTGGAGTGTAGTGGAGGATCAGCCCCAGCATTTT	CAWSVVEDQPQHF	few	.	13	TRBV30	TRBJ1-5
TGTGCCAGCAGCCGCACACCGGGACAGGGAGACGAGCAGTACTTC	CASSRTPGQGDEQYF	.	TRBD1	15	TRBV9	TRBJ2-7
TGTGCCAGCAGTTTGGCACCATGGAACACTGAAGCTTTCTTT	CASSLAPWNTEAFF	.	.	14	TRBV28	TRBJ1-1
TGTGCCAGCAGCACGGACCCCACCGGGGAGCTGTTTTTT	CASSTDPTGELFF	few	.	13	TRBV5-4	TRBJ2-2
TGTGCCAGCGCCCAGGAGGCAAATTCCTACAATGAGCAGTTCTTC	CASAQEANSYNEQFF	.	.	15	TRBV6-1	TRBJ2-1
TGTGCCAGCAGCTTATACAATGAAAAACTGTTTTTT	CASSLYNEKLFF	few	.	12	TRBV11-2	TRBJ1-4
TGTGCCAGCAGTACATGGGACTCCCGGGAAAACATTCAGTACTTC	CASSTWDSRENIQYF	.	.	15	TRBV4-2	TRBJ2-4
TGTGCCAGCTCACCAAGTATCCCCAATGAGCAGTTCTTC	CASSPSIPNEQFF	few	.	13	TRBV18	TRBJ2-1
TGTGCCGTGGAGAGCGGGGCAGATACGCAGTATTTT	CAVESGADTQYF	few	TRBD2	12	TRBV30	TRBJ2-3
TGTGCCAGCAGACAAGGGACAGGATCGGCTTATGGCTACACCTTC	CASRQGTGSAYGYTF	few	TRBD1	15	TRBV7-9	TRBJ1-2
TGTGCCAGCAGGGGACAGTTGAACACCGGGGAGCTGTTTTTT	CASRGQLNTGELFF	few	TRBD1	14	TRBV2	TRBJ2-2
TGTGCCAGCAGCGTAGGTTCAGCGGGAGTGCTCGGAGAGACCCAGTACTTC	CASSVGSAGVLGETQYF	.	TRBD2	17	TRBV9	TRBJ2-5
TGTGCCTGGAACGGTGGAGGGTCTGAAGCTTTCTTT	CAWNGGGSEAFF	.	.	12	TRBV30	TRBJ1-1
TGTGCCAGCAGCGAGGTCCCGGGACAAGGTTCCCCCTACACCTTC	CASSEVPGQGSPYTF	.	.	15	TRBV9	TRBJ1-2
TGTGCCAGCAGCGTAGTGCTAGCGGGGGGAGGTGAGCAGTTCTTC	CASSVVLAGGGEQFF	few	TRBD2	15	TRBV9	TRBJ2-1
TGTGCCAGCAGCTTAAATCAGGGTGAGCAGTACTTC	CASSLNQGEQYF	.	.	12	TRBV7-9	TRBJ2-7
TGTGCCAGCAGCGTTCAGGGTTCCAAGTACTTC	CASSVQGSKYF	few	.	11	TRBV7-9	TRBJ2-7
TGTGCCAGTAGTGACCGGAAGGACACTGAAGCTTTCTTT	CASSDRKDTEAFF	.	.	13	TRBV19	TRBJ1-1
TGTGCCTGGAGGGCGAGACTAGCGGGCCTAGCCAAAAACATTCAGTACTTC	CAWRARLAGLAKNIQYF	.	TRBD2	17	TRBV30	TRBJ2-4
TGTGCCAGTAGTATGACAGCGGCTGGGGCCAACGTCCTGACTTTC	CASSMTAAGANVLTF	.	.	15	TRBV19	TRBJ2-6
TGTGCCAGCAGCTTTAGGGACAGGGAAACTGAAAAACTGTTTTTT	CASSFRDRETEKLFF	.	TRBD1	15	TRBV7-3	TRBJ1-4
TGTGCCAGCTGGGCCCTACGGGGGGGCGGCGAGCAGTACTTC	CASWALRGGGEQYF	few	TRBD2	14	TRBV28	TRBJ2-7
TGTGCCAGCAGTTTTCACAGCGACTATGGCTACACCTTC	CASSFHSDYGYTF	few	.	13	TRBV27	TRBJ1-2
TGCGCCAGCACCGTTGCGGCGGGAGAAAACATTCAGTACTTC	CASTVAAGENIQYF	.	TRBD2	14	TRBV5-1	TRBJ2-4
TGTGCCAGCGGAAAGGGAGACACGGGTGAAAAACTGTTTTTT	CASGKGDTGEKLFF	.	.	14	TRBV6-6	TRBJ1-4
TGTGCCAGCAGTCGGACGTGGGGGACTGAAGCTTTCTTT	CASSRTWGTEAFF	few	.	13	TRBV7-2	TRBJ1-1
TGCGCCAGCAGCTTTAAAGGGAATACGCAGTATTTT	CASSFKGNTQYF	.	.	12	TRBV5-1	TRBJ2-3
TGTGCCAGCAGCGCGACAGGGTTAGGAAACACCATATATTTT	CASSATGLGNTIYF	.	TRBD1	14	TRBV7-9	TRBJ1-3
TGTGCCAGCAGCTCCGCCGGGACAGTTCAAGAGACCCAGTACTTC	CASSSAGTVQETQYF	few	TRBD1	15	TRBV28	TRBJ2-5
TGTGCCAGCAGCCCCGGACCCGAGTGGACCCAGTACTTC	CASSPGPEWTQYF	.	.	13	TRBV7-6	TRBJ2-5
TGCAGCGTCCGAACGGGACTGATGAACACTGAAGCTTTCTTT	CSVRTGLMNTEAFF	.	.	14	TRBV29-1	TRBJ1-1
TGTGCCAGCAGCTCCGGACAGGGTCGAGGCGAAAAACTGTTTTTT	CASSSGQGRGEKLFF	.	TRBD1	15	TRBV7-9	TRBJ1-4
TGTGCCAGCAGCTTAAGGGGCGGCGGGGGGAACGAGCAGTACTTC	CASSLRGGGGNEQYF	few	TRBD2	15	TRBV7-9	TRBJ2-7
TGTGCCAGCAGTCCCCATGCCCGGGGGACAGATACGCAGTATTTT	CASSPHARGTDTQYF	few	.	15	TRBV28	TRBJ2-3
TGTGCCAGCAGCTCTTTCTGGACCCAAGAGACCCAGTACTTC	CASSSFWTQETQYF	few	.	14	TRBV7-9	TRBJ2-5
TGTGCCAGCAGTTGGGGACTAGGGGGCAATGAGCAGTTCTTC	CASSWGLGGNEQFF	few	TRBD2	14	TRBV6-6	TRBJ2-1
TGTGCCAGCAGCTTCACAGGGGGGAATGAGCAGTTCTTC	CASSFTGGNEQFF	few	TRBD1	13	TRBV7-2	TRBJ2-1
TGTGCCAGCAGCCCTTCAGGGAGCAGGGACACTGAAGCTTTCTTT	CASSPSGSRDTEAFF	.	.	15	TRBV4-2	TRBJ1-1
TGCGCCAGCAGATCGGGAGAGAATCAGCCCCAGCATTTT	CASRSGENQPQHF	.	.	13	TRBV5-1	TRBJ1-5
TGCGCCAGCAGCTTGGTCGTCGGTGCATACGAGCAGTACTTC	CASSLVVGAYEQYF	.	.	14	TRBV5-1	TRBJ2-7
TGTGCCAGCAGTTTAATCCGGGACTCCTACGAGCAGTACTTC	CASSLIRDSYEQYF	.	.	14	TRBV28	TRBJ2-7
TGCGCCAGCAGCTTGGGACAGCGGACGTTCACCGGGGAGCTGTTTTTT	CASSLGQRTFTGELFF	.	.	16	TRBV5-1	TRBJ2-2
TGTGCCAGCAGCGGGAATACAGATACGCAGTATTTT	CASSGNTDTQYF	.	.	12	TRBV5-4	TRBJ2-3
TGTGCCAGCAGCCCAGCTCGGTCCTACAATGAGCAGTTCTTC	CASSPARSYNEQFF	.	.	14	TRBV6-6	TRBJ2-1
TGCGCCAGCAGCTCGGAGGGACGCTCACCCCTCCACTTT	CASSSEGRSPLHF	.	.	13	TRBV5-1	TRBJ1-6
TGTGCCATCAGTGCGTGGACAGGGAGCTCTGGAAACACCATATATTTT	CAISAWTGSSGNTIYF	.	TRBD1	16	TRBV10-3	TRBJ1-3
TGTGCCTGGAGTGTAGGGGTGGCTTTCTTT	CAWSVGVAFF	.	.	10	TRBV30	TRBJ1-1
TGTGCCAGCAGAGCTGCCCGGCAGGGGACCTCCTCCTACGAGCAGTACTTC	CASRAARQGTSSYEQYF	few	.	17	TRBV28	TRBJ2-7
TGTGCCAGCGGGGGCAGGGGGAACACCGGGGAGCTGTTTTTT	CASGGRGNTGELFF	few	.	14	TRBV5-4	TRBJ2-2
TGCGCCAGCAGCCAAGAGTCCCGATTTGATCACGACGAGCAGTACTTC	CASSQESRFDHDEQYF	.	.	16	TRBV4-3	TRBJ2-7
TGTGCCAGCAGCCCTGGGGCCAACGTCCTGACTTTC	CASSPGANVLTF	few	.	12	TRBV7-3	TRBJ2-6